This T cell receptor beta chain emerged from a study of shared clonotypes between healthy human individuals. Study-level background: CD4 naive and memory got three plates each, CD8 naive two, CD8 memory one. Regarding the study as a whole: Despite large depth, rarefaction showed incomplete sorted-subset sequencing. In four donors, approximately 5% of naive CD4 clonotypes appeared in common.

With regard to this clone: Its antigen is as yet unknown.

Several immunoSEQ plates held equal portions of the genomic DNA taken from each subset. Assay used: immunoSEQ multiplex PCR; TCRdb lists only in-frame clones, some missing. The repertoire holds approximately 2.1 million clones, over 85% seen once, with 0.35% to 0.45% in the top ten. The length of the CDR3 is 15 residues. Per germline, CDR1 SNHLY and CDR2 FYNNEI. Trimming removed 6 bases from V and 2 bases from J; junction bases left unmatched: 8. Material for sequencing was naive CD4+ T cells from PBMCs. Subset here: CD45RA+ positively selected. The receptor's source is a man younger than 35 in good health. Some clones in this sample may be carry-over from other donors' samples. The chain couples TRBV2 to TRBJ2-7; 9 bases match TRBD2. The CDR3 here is CASSPSGKGPYEQYF. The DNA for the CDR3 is TGTGCCAGCAGCCCTAGCGGGAAGGGCCCCTACGAGCAGTACTTC.